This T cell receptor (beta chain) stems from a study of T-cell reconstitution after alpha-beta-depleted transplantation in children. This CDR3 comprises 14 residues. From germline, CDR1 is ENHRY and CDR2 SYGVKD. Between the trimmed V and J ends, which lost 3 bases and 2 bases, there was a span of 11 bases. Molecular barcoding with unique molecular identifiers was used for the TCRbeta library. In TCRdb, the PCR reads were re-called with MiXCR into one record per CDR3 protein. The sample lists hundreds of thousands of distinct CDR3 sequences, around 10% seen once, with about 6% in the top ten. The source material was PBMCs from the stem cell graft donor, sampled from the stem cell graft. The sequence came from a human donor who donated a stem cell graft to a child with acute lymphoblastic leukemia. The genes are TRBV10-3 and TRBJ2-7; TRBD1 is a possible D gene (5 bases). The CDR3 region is CAISDRVKTYEQYF. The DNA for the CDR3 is TGTGCCATCAGTGACAGGGTCAAAACCTACGAGCAGTACTTC.